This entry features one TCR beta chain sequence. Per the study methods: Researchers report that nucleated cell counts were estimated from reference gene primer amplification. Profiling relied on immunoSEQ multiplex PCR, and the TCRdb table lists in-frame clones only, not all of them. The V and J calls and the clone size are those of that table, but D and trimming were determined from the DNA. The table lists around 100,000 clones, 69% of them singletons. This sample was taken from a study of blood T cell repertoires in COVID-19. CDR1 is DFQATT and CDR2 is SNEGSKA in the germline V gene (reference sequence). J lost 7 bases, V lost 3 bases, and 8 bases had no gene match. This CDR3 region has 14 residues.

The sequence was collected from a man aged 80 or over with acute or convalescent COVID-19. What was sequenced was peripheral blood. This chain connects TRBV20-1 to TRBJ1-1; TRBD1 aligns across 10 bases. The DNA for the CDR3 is TGCAGTGCTAGTTTGGGACAGGGGAAGTTTGAAGCTTTCTTT. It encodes CSASLGQGKFEAFF.